The sequence of this T cell receptor (beta chain) was determined in a study of monozygotic twins with inflammatory bowel disease. Study-level points and caveats: Fewer clonotypes were shared with others by IBD patients than by healthy twins, especially with disease activity. No repertoire similarity difference was seen between concordant and discordant twins; power was possibly limited. It was in IBD patients that TCRbeta diversity (inverse Simpson) was lower than in healthy co-twins. Extra variability in the repertoires of patients may have come from differing immunosuppressive treatments.

TCRdb re-called the 5' RACE reads and catalogs CDR3 proteins one per entry, DNA excluded. In all, the sample yields fewer than 350,000 distinct CDR3 sequences. A note on this clonotype: Its antigen is as yet unknown.

Germline V gene data show CDR1 as MNHEY and CDR2 as SVGAGI. The CDR3 is 15 residues long. Input material: blood. The sequence was collected from a human donor with ulcerative colitis or Crohn's disease, or a healthy co-twin of an affected twin (not recorded which). The rearrangement links TRBV6-5 to TRBJ1-6; TCRdb's assignment of TRBD1 cannot be checked, as there is no DNA. The CDR3 reads CASSYETQGFSPLHF.